One sample yielded the 26 T cell receptor beta chains listed below, sequenced in a study of T cells in localized non-small cell lung cancer (dated by TCRdb to 2019 to 2021). Libraries were made using the immunoSEQ multiplex PCR assay. TCRdb mirrors the immuneACCESS table, restricted to in-frame sequences. Some clones are absent from its copies; in checked studies, under half trace to an unresolved V gene, and the reason for the others is unknown. Within this sample are roughly 64,000 clones, with roughly four fifths of them counted one time only. The top ten clones comprise less than 5.5% of the sample. The starting material was PBMCs, obtained before any cancer treatment. Every receptor here comes from a man aged 35-75 years with stage II lung adenocarcinoma.

This sequence joins TRBV19 and TRBJ1-1; no clear D gene. The V gene lost 3 bases and the J gene lost 1 base, with 12 bases spanning the gap. Germline V gene sequence: CDR1 LNHDA, CDR2 SQIVND (reference sequence). The CDR3 has 15 residues. CDR3 protein: CASSMRGEGNTEAFF. CDR3 nucleotides: TGTGCCAGTAGTATGCGTGGGGAAGGGAACACTGAAGCTTTCTTT.

The chain couples TRBV7-8 to TRBJ1-1; D is uncertain. Trimming cost V 4 bases and J 7 bases, with 13 bases left between them. The CDR3 is 13 residues long. Germline-derived CDR1 and CDR2 are SGHVS and FQNEAQ. The CDR3 coding sequence is TGTGCCAGCAGCTACGGGCGGGGTCTTGAAGCTTTCTTT. Translating it yields CASSYGRGLEAFF.

The CDR3 loop is CASSLAGFVDKNIQYF. The DNA for the CDR3 is TGTGCCAGCAGCTTAGCGGGGTTCGTCGACAAAAACATTCAGTACTTC. The gene calls are TRBV7-2 and TRBJ2-4; D is undetermined. Germline values: CDR1 SGHTA, CDR2 FQGNSA. The germline V and J ends were trimmed by 0 bases and 3 bases, with 12 bases remaining between them. The CDR3 totals 16 residues.

The chain employs TRBV30 and TRBJ2-2; D unclear. The germline V gene encodes CDR1 GTSNPN and CDR2 SVGIG (reference sequence). The CDR3 spans 13 residues. Trimming removed 0 bases from V and 0 bases from J, with 2 bases in between. The CDR3 region is CAWSVSNTGELFF. In nucleotides, the CDR3 is TGTGCCTGGAGTGTCTCGAACACCGGGGAGCTGTTTTTT.

The chain combines TRBV6-1 with TRBJ1-1; a possible D gene is TRBD1 (5 bases). CDR1 is MNHNS, CDR2 SASEGT, per germline. CDR3 length: 12 residues. V dropped 7 bases and J dropped 10 bases, with 16 bases sitting between them. The DNA for the CDR3 is TGTGCCAGCACCCCAGGGAGACGCCTAGCTTTCTTT. It yields the protein CASTPGRRLAFF.

The chain has TRBV6-5 and TRBJ1-2; 12 bases are shared with TRBD1. The V gene end was trimmed by 5 bases and the J gene end by 8 bases; junction bases not matched to a gene: 9. Germline V CDR1 and CDR2: MNHEY, SVGAGI. The CDR3 has 15 residues. CDR3 residues: CASSHGDRGLWGYTF. The CDR3 region has the DNA TGTGCCAGCAGTCACGGGGACAGGGGGCTTTGGGGCTACACCTTC.

Only one count was recorded for this clone. The chain combines TRBV5-8 with TRBJ2-2; TRBD1 matches 7 bases. CDR1 is SGHTS, CDR2 YDEGEE, per germline. The CDR3 is 16 amino acids. Unmatched junction bases numbered 6, after V lost 0 bases and J lost 4 bases. The CDR3 DNA is TGTGCCAGCAGCTTGGAACCGACAGGGCTCACCGGGGAGCTGTTTTTT. Residues: CASSLEPTGLTGELFF.

This sequence joins TRBV6-1 and TRBJ1-2; unclear D gene. Germline CDR1 is MNHNS and CDR2 is SASEGT. This CDR3 region has 14 residues. Trimming shortened V by 4 bases and J by 6 bases, and 15 bases separated the two germline ends. The CDR3 DNA reads TGTGCCAGCAGTGCCCACTTGAATGGGGATGGCTACACCTTC. This translates into CASSAHLNGDGYTF.

The genes are TRBV6-6 and TRBJ1-2; the D is unclear. This CDR3 has 11 residues. The V end was cut by 3 bases, the J end by 4 bases, with 3 bases between. Germline assignment: CDR1 MNHNY and CDR2 SVGAGI (reference sequence). CDR3 in amino acids: CASSYSYGYTF. CDR3 nucleotide sequence: TGTGCCAGCAGTTATAGCTATGGCTACACCTTC.

CDR3 loop: CASSIGAGGLQETQYF. The CDR3 DNA sequence: TGTGCCAGTAGTATCGGGGCGGGAGGGCTCCAAGAGACCCAGTACTTC. This chain links TRBV19 with TRBJ2-5, with 9 bases lining up with TRBD2. The J segment lost 1 base and the V segment lost 3 bases, leaving 6 bases of the junction unmatched. Germline V gene data show CDR1 as LNHDA and CDR2 as SQIVND (reference sequence). The CDR3 is 16 residues long.

The J gene is TRBJ2-1, the V gene TRBV9; 7 bases agree with TRBD2. CDR1 and CDR2 from the germline V gene are SGDLS and YYNGEE. V was clipped by 4 bases and J by 8 bases; unmatched bases: 12. This CDR3 has 15 amino acids. In DNA, the CDR3 is TGTGCCAGCAGCCTCGGGGGGTCTGTGTATGATGAGCAGTTCTTC. It yields the protein CASSLGGSVYDEQFF. Combining the CDR3 with reference TRBV9 and TRBJ2-1 gives the whole variable domain DSGVTQTPKHLITATGQRVTLRCSPRSGDLSVYWYQQSLDQGLQFLIQYYNGEERAKGNILERFSAQQFPDLHSELNLSSLELGDSALYFCASSLGGSVYDEQFFGPGTRLTVL.

The chain recombines TRBV7-2 with TRBJ1-3; D uncertain. The CDR3 runs 15 residues. Germline V lookup: CDR1 SGHTA, CDR2 FQGNSA. The ends were cut back, 5 bases at V and 0 bases at J, with 11 bases in the middle. CDR3 nucleotide sequence: TGTGCCAGCAGCCACACGGGAAGCTCTGGAAACACCATATATTTT. It translates to CASSHTGSSGNTIYF.

This chain uses TRBV5-4 with TRBJ1-4, with TRBD1 identical over 11 bases. V trimming: 4 bases; J trimming: 10 bases; junction bases outside the gene matches: 9. CDR1 SGHNT and CDR2 YYREEE come from the germline V gene (reference sequence). This CDR3 contains 15 residues. CDR3 nucleotides: TGTGCCAGCAGCAGCCGGGACAGGGGGGATGGAAAACTGTTTTTT. Translated, it gives CASSSRDRGDGKLFF.

The chain joins TRBV19 to TRBJ1-4, with TRBD1 matching 7 bases. CDR3 length: 16 residues. V lost 8 bases and J lost 2; bases outside the gene matches: 11. Per the germline V gene, CDR1 is LNHDA and CDR2 is SQIVND (reference sequence). CDR3 loop: CASGMTGSRTNEKLFF. DNA for the CDR3: TGTGCCAGTGGGATGACAGGGAGTAGGACTAATGAAAAACTGTTTTTT.

V gene TRBV7-9 combines with J gene TRBJ1-1; the D gene is possibly TRBD1 (6 bases). The CDR3 covers 17 residues. Germline V CDR1 and CDR2: SEHNR, FQNEAQ (reference sequence). V was trimmed by 6 bases and J by 1 base, leaving 21 bases between them. The chain's CDR3 is CASSPYLGALENTEAFF. The DNA for the CDR3 is TGTGCCAGCAGTCCTTATTTGGGGGCATTGGAGAACACTGAAGCTTTCTTT.

This rearrangement joins TRBV2 to TRBJ1-1; D might be TRBD1 (6 bases). The CDR3 has 15 amino acids. The germline V gene has CDR1 SNHLY and CDR2 FYNNEI. V dropped 7 bases and J dropped 1 base, with 16 bases sitting between them. The CDR3 DNA sequence: TGTGCCAGCACCCCTGACAGGTGGGGGAACACTGAAGCTTTCTTT. Its protein product is CASTPDRWGNTEAFF.

The V call is TRBV7-9, the J call TRBJ1-1; TRBD1 matches at 9 bases. The CDR3 covers 14 residues. The germline gives CDR1 SEHNR, CDR2 FQNEAQ (reference sequence). The V segment lost 4 bases and the J segment 5 bases; nucleotides outside the gene matches: 5. The CDR3 bases are TGTGCCAGCAGCTCTACAGGGGGCTTAACTGAAGCTTTCTTT. It codes for CASSSTGGLTEAFF.

The chain is built from TRBV7-2 and TRBJ1-1; the match to TRBD1 covers 7 bases. The CDR3 has 15 residues. V trimming: 8 bases; J trimming: 3 bases; junction bases outside the gene matches: 12. Germline values: CDR1 SGHTA, CDR2 FQGNSA. The CDR3 DNA reads as TGTGCCAGCGGGGATGGGGACAGAGACTACACTGAAGCTTTCTTT. This sequence encodes CASGDGDRDYTEAFF.

This clone was picked up one time. J is TRBJ2-7 and V is TRBV15; D is undetermined. The CDR3 length is 15 residues. V lost 0 bases and J 2 bases, leaving 11 bases between the germline ends. Germline V gives CDR1 LNHNV, CDR2 YYDKDF (reference sequence). The CDR3 region is CATSRDQELTYEQYF. CDR3 coding DNA: TGTGCCACCAGCAGAGACCAGGAACTCACCTACGAGCAGTACTTC. Full variable domain (rest looked up from reference TRBV15 and TRBJ2-7): DAMVIQNPRYQVTQFGKPVTLSCSQTLNHNVMYWYQQKSSQAPKLLFHYYDKDFNNEADTPDNFQSRRPNTSFCFLDIRSPGLGDTAMYLCATSRDQELTYEQYFGPGTRLTVT.

This clone was seen once. The chain carries TRBV18 and TRBJ1-1; D call uncertain. CDR3 length: 14 residues. The germline gives CDR1 KGHSH, CDR2 LQKENI. V was clipped by 8 bases and J by 0 bases, with 13 bases between them. CDR3 sequence: CASVKDVMNTEAFF. CDR3 bases: TGTGCCAGCGTTAAGGACGTTATGAACACTGAAGCTTTCTTT.

This rearrangement joins TRBV7-3 to TRBJ2-2; a weak D match, TRBD1 (5 bases). This CDR3 contains 13 residues. V gave up 4 bases and J gave up 3 bases, with 6 bases separating them. Germline V CDR1 and CDR2: SGHTA, FQGTGA. This CDR3 reads CASSSTDTGELFF. The CDR3 DNA follows: TGTGCCAGCAGCTCGACAGACACCGGGGAGCTGTTTTTT.

This clone has a single count. This CDR3 reads CASSLGAGDQETQYF. The CDR3, as DNA: TGTGCCAGCAGCTTAGGGGCGGGGGACCAAGAGACCCAGTACTTC. The V call is TRBV7-9, the J call TRBJ2-5; 7 bases are a match to TRBD2. In germline, CDR1 is SEHNR, CDR2 FQNEAQ (reference sequence). Trimming removed 1 base from V and 0 bases from J; junction bases left unmatched: 2. The CDR3 has 15 residues.

This sequence joins TRBV7-2 and TRBJ2-3; no clear D. V lost 1 base, J lost 5 bases, and 7 bases lay in between. Per the germline V gene, CDR1 is SGHTA and CDR2 is FQGNSA. CDR3 length: 13 amino acids. As DNA, the CDR3 is TGTGCCAGCAGCTTAGTTCGCGGAGATACGCAGTATTTT. Its protein product is CASSLVRGDTQYF.

The gene calls are TRBV27 and TRBJ1-4, with TRBD1 as a possible D gene (5 bases). Germline CDR1 is MNHEY and CDR2 is SMNVEV (reference sequence). With 5 bases removed from V and 0 bases from J, the gap between germline ends came to 19 bases. The CDR3 covers 18 residues. CDR3 bases: TGTGCCAGCAGTCCTCGGGCAGGGAGGAGGGCAACTAATGAAAAACTGTTTTTT. It specifies CASSPRAGRRATNEKLFF.

This chain uses TRBV5-1 with TRBJ1-1, with TRBD1 matching over 10 bases. CDR3 length equals 14 residues. V trimming: 4 bases; J trimming: 0 bases; junction bases outside the gene matches: 0. From germline, CDR1 is SGHRS and CDR2 YFSETQ. The CDR3 DNA reads as TGCGCCAGCAGCGGGACAGGGGTGAACACTGAAGCTTTCTTT. Translation gives CASSGTGVNTEAFF.

Only one count was recorded for this clone. The chain recombines TRBV6-1 with TRBJ2-1; 11 bases fit TRBD2. V lost 1 base and J lost 1; bases outside the gene matches: 6. Germline-derived CDR1 and CDR2 are MNHNS and SASEGT. CDR3 length: 18 amino acids. CDR3 in amino acids: CASSEGLAGGGSYNEQFF. The CDR3 coding sequence is TGTGCCAGCAGTGAAGGGCTAGCGGGAGGCGGGTCCTACAATGAGCAGTTCTTC.